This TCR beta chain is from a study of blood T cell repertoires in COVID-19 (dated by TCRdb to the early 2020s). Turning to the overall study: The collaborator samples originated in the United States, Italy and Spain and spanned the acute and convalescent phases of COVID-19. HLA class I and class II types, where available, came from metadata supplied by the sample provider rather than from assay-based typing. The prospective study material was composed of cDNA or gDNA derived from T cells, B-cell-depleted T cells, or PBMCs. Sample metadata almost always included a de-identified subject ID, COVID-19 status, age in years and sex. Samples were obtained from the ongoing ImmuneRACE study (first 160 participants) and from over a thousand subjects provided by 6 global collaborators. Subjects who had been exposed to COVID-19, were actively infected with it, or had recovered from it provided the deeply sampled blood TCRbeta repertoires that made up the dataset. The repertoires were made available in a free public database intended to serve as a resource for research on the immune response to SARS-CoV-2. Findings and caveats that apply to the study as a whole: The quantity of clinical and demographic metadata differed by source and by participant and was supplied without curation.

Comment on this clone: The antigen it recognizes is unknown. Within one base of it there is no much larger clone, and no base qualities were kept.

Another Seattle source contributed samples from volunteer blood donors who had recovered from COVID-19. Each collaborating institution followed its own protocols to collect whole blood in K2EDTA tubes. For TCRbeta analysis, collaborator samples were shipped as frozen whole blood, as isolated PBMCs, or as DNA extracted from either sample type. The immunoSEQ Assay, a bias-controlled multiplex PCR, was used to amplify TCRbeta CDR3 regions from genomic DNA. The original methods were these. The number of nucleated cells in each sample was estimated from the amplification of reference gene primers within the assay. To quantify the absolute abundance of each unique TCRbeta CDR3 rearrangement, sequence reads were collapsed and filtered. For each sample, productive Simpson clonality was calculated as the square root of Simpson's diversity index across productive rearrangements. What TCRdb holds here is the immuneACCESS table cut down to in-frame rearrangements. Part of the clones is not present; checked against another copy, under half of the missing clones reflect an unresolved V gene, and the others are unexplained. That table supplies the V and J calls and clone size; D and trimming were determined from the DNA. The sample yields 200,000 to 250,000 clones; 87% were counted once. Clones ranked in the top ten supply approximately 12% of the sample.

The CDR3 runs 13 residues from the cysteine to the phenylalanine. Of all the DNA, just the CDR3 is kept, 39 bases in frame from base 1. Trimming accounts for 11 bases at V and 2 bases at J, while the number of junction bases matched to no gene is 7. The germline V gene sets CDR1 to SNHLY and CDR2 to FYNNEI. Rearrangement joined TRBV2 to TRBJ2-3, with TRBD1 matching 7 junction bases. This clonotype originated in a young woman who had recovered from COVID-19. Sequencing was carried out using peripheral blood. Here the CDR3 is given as CAGWTGLTDTQYF. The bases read TGTGCCGGATGGACAGGCCTCACAGATACGCAGTATTTT.